Given below is one T cell receptor (beta chain) in context. This sample is part of a study of blood T cell repertoires in COVID-19. In the study overall: Sources were T cells, B-cell-depleted T cells, or PBMCs; the material itself was cDNA or gDNA.

With V trimmed by 0 bases and J by 2 bases, 9 bases remained unmatched. This CDR3 contains 17 residues. CDR1 and CDR2 (germline): LGHDT, YNNKEL (reference sequence). Under the authors' procedure: Amplification with reference gene primers provided the estimates of nucleated cell counts. The protocol was immunoSEQ multiplex PCR, while the TCRdb copy is restricted to in-frame clones and leaves out a portion. D and trimming come from the DNA, and the V and J calls and clone size come from that table. The data show under 250,000 clones, over 75% seen once. Participant age was about 18 to 89 years, and participants resided in fewer than 25 US areas. Resolution of symptoms, clearance, or two negative PCRs was present in recovered Cohort 3 donors.

The source of this sequence is a man in his forties who had recovered from COVID-19. The chain links TRBV3-1 (or the pseudogene TRBV3-2) to TRBJ2-5; 7 bases agree with TRBD2. Sequencing input: PBMCs or T cells enriched from blood (not recorded which). The CDR3 loop is CASSQDRLSGPQETQYF. CDR3 coding DNA: TGTGCCAGCAGCCAAGATCGCCTTAGCGGGCCACAAGAGACCCAGTACTTC.